The source of this T cell receptor (beta chain) is a study of T cell responses to AZD1222 COVID-19 vaccine. Looking at the study overall: Pooling covered second doses at about 4 or about 12 weeks. Study results and limitations: Sampling captured repertoires only after the peak T cell response. The donor cohort was predominantly white British with a female majority, and clonal diversity may have been underestimated.

Remarks on this clone: Its antigen is undetermined.

Some clones are missing from TCRdb's copy, which holds only in-frame ones; the method was immunoSEQ multiplex PCR. The top ten hold less than 0.65% of the sample, which has 250,000 or so clones, 85% to 95% seen once. The CDR3 extends over 16 amino acids. V dropped 0 bases and J dropped 3; count of bases not matched to a gene: 2. Germline V gene sequence: CDR1 SEHNR, CDR2 FQNEAQ (reference sequence). The sample here was peripheral blood, taken on day 0 of AZD1222 vaccination. J is TRBJ2-3 and V is TRBV7-9, with TRBD1 identical over 11 bases. The clonotype was recovered from an adult in good health. The CDR3 loop is CASSLAGTGGTDTQYF. CDR3 sequence (DNA): TGTGCCAGCAGCTTAGCGGGGACAGGGGGGACAGATACGCAGTATTTT.